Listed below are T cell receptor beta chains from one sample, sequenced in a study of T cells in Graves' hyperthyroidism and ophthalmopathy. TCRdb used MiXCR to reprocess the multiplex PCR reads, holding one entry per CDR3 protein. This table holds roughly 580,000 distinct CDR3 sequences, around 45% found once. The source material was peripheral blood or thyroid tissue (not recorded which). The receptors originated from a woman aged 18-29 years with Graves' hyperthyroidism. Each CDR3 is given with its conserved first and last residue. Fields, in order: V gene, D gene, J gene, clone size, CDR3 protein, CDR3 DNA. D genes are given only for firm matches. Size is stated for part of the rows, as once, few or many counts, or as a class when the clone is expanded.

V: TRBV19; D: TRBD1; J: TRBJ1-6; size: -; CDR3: CASSPHGQERSPLHF; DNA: TGTGCCAGTAGTCCTCACGGACAGGAGAGGTCACCCCTCCACTTT
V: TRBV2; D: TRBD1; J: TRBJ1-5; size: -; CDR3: CASSQGTVGQPQHF; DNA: TGTGCCAGCTCACAAGGGACAGTCGGTCAGCCCCAGCATTTT
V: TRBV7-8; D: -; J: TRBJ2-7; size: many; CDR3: CASSLQVAVTYEQYF; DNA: TGTGCCAGCAGTCTACAAGTTGCGGTAACCTACGAGCAGTACTTC
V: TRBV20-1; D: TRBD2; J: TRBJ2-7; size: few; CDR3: CSAASGRAAYEQYF; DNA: TGCAGTGCTGCTAGCGGGAGGGCCGCCTACGAGCAGTACTTC
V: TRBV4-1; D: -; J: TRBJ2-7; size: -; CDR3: CASSRLAGELYF; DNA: TGCGCCAGCAGCCGTTTGGCCGGGGAGCTGTACTTC
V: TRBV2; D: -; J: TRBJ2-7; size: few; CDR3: CASSEAPSSYEQYF; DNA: TGTGCCAGCAGTGAAGCGCCCAGTTCCTACGAGCAGTACTTC
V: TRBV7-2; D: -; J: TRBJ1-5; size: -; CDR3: CASSLAPQHF; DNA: TGTGCCAGCAGCTTAGCGCCCCAGCATTTT
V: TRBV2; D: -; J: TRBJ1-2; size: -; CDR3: CATSGTSDGYTF; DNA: TGTGCCACCTCCGGGACGAGTGATGGCTACACCTTC
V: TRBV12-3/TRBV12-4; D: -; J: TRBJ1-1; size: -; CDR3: CAVRDFNEAFF; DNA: TGTGCCGTTCGGGACTTCAATGAAGCTTTCTTT
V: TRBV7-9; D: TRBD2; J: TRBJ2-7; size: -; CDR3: CASSSLAGGPLSYEQYF; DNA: TGTGCCAGCAGCTCACTAGCGGGAGGACCCCTCTCCTACGAGCAGTACTTC
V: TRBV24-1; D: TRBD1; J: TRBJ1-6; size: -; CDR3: CATSDPRQGNSPLHF; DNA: TGTGCCACCAGTGATCCGAGACAGGGTAATTCACCCCTCCACTTT
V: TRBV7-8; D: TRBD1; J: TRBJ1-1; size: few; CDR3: CASSLTGGANTEAFF; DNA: TGTGCCAGCAGCTTGACAGGGGGCGCGAACACTGAAGCTTTCTTT
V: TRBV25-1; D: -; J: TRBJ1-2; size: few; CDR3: CASVEGRGRDTYGYTF; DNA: TGTGCCAGCGTTGAAGGCCGGGGGCGGGACACCTATGGCTACACCTTC
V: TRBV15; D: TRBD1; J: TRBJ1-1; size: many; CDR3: CATSQGARISAFF; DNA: TGTGCCACCAGCCAGGGGGCACGGATATCAGCTTTCTTT